This TCR beta chain was sequenced during a study of a mutant IDH1 vaccine in newly diagnosed glioma. Overall study context: Radiotherapy, temozolomide, or both had been given previously, and both were given to most.

Clones were sequenced by immunoSEQ multiplex PCR, and TCRdb holds only the in-frame ones, with some missing. The table lists tens of thousands of clones, roughly nine tenths of them singletons, with about 2.2% in the top ten. This sample's time point: week 47, end of study. In the vaccine, a single dose held 300 ug of the mutant IDH1 20-mer peptide, along with topical imiquimod. This clone appeared a single time. Its matching antigen is unknown. This sample comprised PBMCs, obtained from a glioma patient whose treatment included an IDH1 peptide vaccine. The TCR sequence derives from a middle-aged man with glioma.

As DNA, the CDR3 is TGTGCCAGTACCCCTCTGGGGCAGGGGGCAGCCAGGAACACTGAAGCTTTCTTT. This gives the protein CASTPLGQGAARNTEAFF. The chain links TRBV19 to TRBJ1-1; TRBD1 agrees at 8 bases. The CDR3 runs 18 residues. V was pared by 7 bases and J by 1 base, with 17 bases of the junction left unmatched. Germline loops: CDR1 LNHDA, CDR2 SQIVND (reference sequence).